These 15 T cell receptor beta chains were sequenced from one sample in a study of T-cell reconstitution after alpha-beta-depleted transplantation in children. Molecular barcoding with unique molecular identifiers was used for the TCRbeta library. TCRdb reprocessed the PCR reads via MiXCR and lists one record per CDR3 protein. The sample has about 460,000 distinct CDR3 sequences, approximately 12% seen once. Sample: PBMCs from the stem cell graft donor, taken from the stem cell graft. These receptors were obtained from a human donor who donated a stem cell graft to a child with combined immunodeficiency.

This clonotype has at least ten counts. This chain links TRBV11-2 with TRBJ2-1; D unclear. The CDR3 sequence is 13 residues long. Germline V gene sequence: CDR1 SGHAT, CDR2 FQNNGV. Trimming removed 1 base from V and 10 bases from J, with 11 bases in between. CDR3 in amino acids: CASSLGRAWEQFF. The CDR3 DNA reads as TGTGCCAGCAGCTTAGGCCGAGCCTGGGAGCAGTTCTTC.

The sample holds many counts of this clonotype. The CDR3 DNA is TGTGCCAGCAGTTTTGGCGGGGCGATTAATTCACCCCTCCACTTT. Translating gives CASSFGGAINSPLHF. This chain links TRBV12-3 or TRBV12-4 with TRBJ1-6; D possibly corresponds to TRBD1 (5 bases). The CDR3 is made up of 15 amino acids. Trimming pared 3 bases from V and 6 bases from J, leaving 12 bases between.

This clonotype has ten or more counts. This chain joins TRBV12-3 or TRBV12-4 and TRBJ2-7; TRBD2 agrees at 8 bases. The CDR3 spans 14 residues. After removal of 4 bases from V and 5 bases from J, the junction contained 7 bases not matched to a gene. In DNA form, the CDR3 reads TGTGCCAGCAGTTCGGGAGGGCCTATGGACGAGCAGTACTTC. Translation: CASSSGGPMDEQYF.

This clonotype was counted a few times. This chain uses TRBV20-1 with TRBJ2-7, with TRBD2 matching 13 bases. The V gene end was trimmed by 0 bases and the J gene end by 5 bases; junction bases not matched to a gene: 7. Per the germline V gene, CDR1 is DFQATT and CDR2 is SNEGSKA (reference sequence). The CDR3 sequence is 16 residues long. The CDR3 protein is CSARDALAGGPDEQYF. The CDR3 bases are TGCAGTGCTAGAGACGCACTAGCGGGGGGGCCGGACGAGCAGTACTTC.

This chain connects TRBV2 to TRBJ1-2; D is perhaps TRBD1 (6 bases). The CDR3 has 13 amino acids. Trimming left V 6 bases short and J 5 bases short, with 13 bases between. CDR1 is SNHLY, CDR2 FYNNEI, per germline. The CDR3 here is CASRLQGSYGYTF. DNA for the CDR3: TGTGCCAGCAGACTACAGGGATCGTATGGCTACACCTTC.

The V call is TRBV20-1, the J call TRBJ2-7, with D uncertain. This CDR3 spans 13 amino acids. The germline V gene has CDR1 DFQATT and CDR2 SNEGSKA (reference sequence). V dropped 7 bases and J dropped 6 bases, with 19 bases sitting between them. Written as DNA, the CDR3 is TGCAGTGTTATAGTGTACCCACTCTCCGAGCAGTACTTC. It translates to CSVIVYPLSEQYF.

This clonotype turned up a few times. This sequence joins TRBV7-6 and TRBJ2-5, with D possibly being TRBD2 (5 bases). Trimming stripped 4 bases from V and 1 base from J, with 13 bases between. This CDR3 comprises 15 residues. Germline values: CDR1 SGHVS, CDR2 FNYEAQ. Written as DNA, the CDR3 is TGTGCCAGCAGCTCCCCGAGGGCGAGCCAAGAGACCCAGTACTTC. Amino acid sequence: CASSSPRASQETQYF. Based on the CDR3 plus reference TRBV7-6 and TRBJ2-5, the full variable domain is GAGVSQSPRYKVTKRGQDVALRCDPISGHVSLYWYRQALGQGPEFLTYFNYEAQQDKSGLPNDRFSAERPEGSISTLTIQRTEQRDSAMYRCASSSPRASQETQYFGPGTRLLVL.

A few counts support this clonotype. The chain has TRBV5-4 and TRBJ2-4; TRBD1 might be the D (6 bases). Trimming took off 4 bases at V and 0 bases at J, with 14 bases between the two ends. This CDR3 has 16 residues. CDR1 is SGHNT and CDR2 is YYREEE in the germline V gene (reference sequence). The CDR3 region has the DNA TGTGCCAGCAGCCCGTGGACAGACGGAGCCAAAAACATTCAGTACTTC. This codes for CASSPWTDGAKNIQYF. The full variable domain, rest sourced from reference TRBV5-4 and TRBJ2-4, is ETGVTQSPTHLIKTRGQQVTLRCSSQSGHNTVSWYQQALGQGPQFIFQYYREEENGRGNFPPRFSGLQFPNYSSELNVNALELDDSALYLCASSPWTDGAKNIQYFGAGTRLSVL.

The table lists this clonotype with many counts. This chain links TRBV11-1 with TRBJ2-1, with 8 bases matching TRBD1. The CDR3 contains 18 residues. J gave up 0 bases and V 5 bases, and 12 bases lay outside the gene matches. CDR1 is SGHAT and CDR2 is FQDESV in the germline V gene (reference sequence). Here the CDR3 reads CASSPDLIQGDSYNEQFF. Here the CDR3 DNA reads TGTGCCAGCAGCCCCGATCTAATACAGGGGGACTCCTACAATGAGCAGTTCTTC.

The J gene is TRBJ2-2, the V gene TRBV6-5; 8 bases align to TRBD2. J gave up 7 bases and V 3 bases, and 4 bases lay outside the gene matches. The germline gives CDR1 MNHEY, CDR2 SVGAGI. There are 14 residues in the CDR3. The CDR3 nucleotides read TGTGCCAGCAGTTATTCCGGGACTAGCGGGGAGCTGTTTTTT. Translating gives CASSYSGTSGELFF.

This chain uses TRBV10-3 with TRBJ2-2; tentative D call: TRBD1 (5 bases). The ends were cut back, 3 bases at V and 1 base at J, with 6 bases in the middle. Per germline, CDR1 ENHRY and CDR2 SYGVKD. The CDR3 contains 14 residues. This CDR3 is CAISERGNTGELFF. CDR3 in DNA: TGTGCCATCAGTGAAAGGGGGAACACCGGGGAGCTGTTTTTT.

This clonotype was found a few times. CDR3 nucleotide sequence: TGTGCCAGCAGCTCGGGACAGCATAATTCACCCCTCCACTTT. Amino acids: CASSSGQHNSPLHF. The chain recombines TRBV7-9 with TRBJ1-6; 7 bases align to TRBD1. Losses at the gene ends were 4 bases for V and 5 bases for J; bases not matched to a gene: 2. The CDR3 length is 14 residues. Germline V lookup: CDR1 SEHNR, CDR2 FQNEAQ (reference sequence). Drawing the rest from reference TRBV7-9 and TRBJ1-6, the complete variable domain is DTGVSQNPRHKITKRGQNVTFRCDPISEHNRLYWYRQTLGQGPEFLTYFQNEAQLEKSRLLSDRFSAERPKGSFSTLEIQRTEQGDSAMYLCASSSGQHNSPLHFGNGTRLTVT.

This clonotype was found a few times. The CDR3 is CASSYFLEAGGLNEQFF. The CDR3 DNA reads as TGTGCCAGCAGTTACTTCTTGGAAGCGGGGGGCCTCAATGAGCAGTTCTTC. The chain uses TRBV6-5 and TRBJ2-1; TRBD2 agrees at 9 bases. With 1 base clipped from V and 6 bases from J, the junction kept 10 bases outside the gene matches. The CDR3 length is 17 residues. Germline loops: CDR1 MNHEY, CDR2 SVGAGI.

This clonotype was observed a few times. The chain couples TRBV5-5 to TRBJ2-4, with D tentatively TRBD1 (5 bases). Trimming took 2 bases from V and 5 from J, leaving 8 bases between them. This CDR3 region has 13 residues. Germline CDR1 SGHKS, CDR2 YYEKEE (reference sequence). The DNA for the CDR3 is TGTGCCAGCAGCTTAGAACAGGAAAACATTCAGTACTTC. It translates to CASSLEQENIQYF.

The rearrangement uses TRBV4-2 and TRBJ2-6; weak D call: TRBD1 (7 bases). V was pared by 2 bases and J by 8 bases, with 13 bases between. The germline gives CDR1 LGHNA, CDR2 YNFKEQ. This CDR3 is built from 15 residues. The CDR3 loop reads CASSQISGGTNVLTF. In DNA, the CDR3 is TGTGCCAGCAGCCAAATATCAGGGGGGACCAACGTCCTGACTTTC.